These 22 T cell receptor beta chains came from one sample sequenced in a study of CD8 T cells in Susac syndrome. The authors reverse transcribed about 0.45 to 1 ug RNA with random hexamers. Via MiXCR, TCRdb re-called the immunoSEQ multiplex PCR reads, giving one row per CDR3 protein. The table records about 94,000 distinct CDR3 sequences, roughly 94% of them present only once. Sequencing was carried out using CD4+ T cells from PBMCs. The source of these receptors is a human donor with Susac syndrome.

The chain uses TRBV3-1 and TRBJ2-5; D gene ambiguous. The CDR3 sequence is 15 residues long. CDR1 and CDR2 (germline): LGHDT, YNNKEL (reference sequence). Trimming took off 1 base at V and 0 bases at J, with 9 bases between the two ends. The CDR3: CASSQGNSYQETQYF. The CDR3 region has the DNA TGTGCCAGCAGCCAAGGGAACTCGTACCAAGAGACCCAGTACTTC.

The chain couples TRBV19 to TRBJ1-6; D gene unclear. This CDR3 region has 13 residues. V shed 5 bases and J shed 6 bases, with 8 bases lying between them. Germline-derived CDR1 and CDR2 are LNHDA and SQIVND (reference sequence). The CDR3 spells CASSEHANSPLHF. Here the CDR3 DNA reads TGTGCCAGTAGTGAGCACGCTAATTCACCCCTCCACTTT.

Regarding this clonotype: At one of its ends the junction is not consistent with the germline gene, which may arise from a read error. The chain couples TRBV10-3 to TRBJ2-1; 7 bases agree with TRBD2. Germline CDR1 is ENHRY and CDR2 is SYGVKD. The CDR3 consists of 13 residues. The CDR3 loop is CAISENGQGGQVF. The CDR3 DNA is TGTGCCATCAGTGAGAACGGGCAGGGAGGGCAGGTCTTC.

This clonotype has just one count. This chain joins TRBV7-2 and TRBJ2-7, with 7 positions matching TRBD1. J gave up 3 bases and V 4 bases, and 9 bases lay outside the gene matches. The CDR3 is 15 residues long. Per the germline V gene, CDR1 is SGHTA and CDR2 is FQGNSA. Written as DNA, the CDR3 is TGTGCCAGCAGCTCGGGACAGCTACTTCGCTACGAGCAGTACTTC. Translation gives CASSSGQLLRYEQYF.

The chain recombines TRBV28 with TRBJ2-5; D gene unclear. The ends were cut back, 6 bases at V and 5 bases at J, with 13 bases in the middle. The CDR3 sequence is 13 residues long. Germline-derived CDR1 and CDR2 are MDHEN and SYDVKM. The CDR3 DNA sequence: TGTGCCAGCAGAAATCCCTGGGTGGAGACCCAGTACTTC. Its translation is CASRNPWVETQYF.

The gene calls are TRBV29-1 and TRBJ2-7; D is perhaps TRBD2 (6 bases). Germline V gives CDR1 SQVTM, CDR2 ANQGSEA. V gave up 0 bases and J gave up 6 bases, with 12 bases separating them. This CDR3 is 13 amino acids long. The CDR3 reads CSVEDQGLPEQYF. Written as DNA, the CDR3 is TGCAGCGTTGAAGATCAGGGACTCCCCGAGCAGTACTTC.

This chain links TRBV12-3 or TRBV12-4 with TRBJ1-6, with 7 bases that match TRBD1. Trimming cost V 5 bases and J 14 bases; bases outside gene matches: 18. The CDR3 consists of 16 residues. The CDR3 loop is CASSPRTGRSSGSLHF. In DNA form, the CDR3 reads TGTGCCAGCAGTCCGCGGACAGGCCGCTCCTCGGGGTCCCTCCACTTT.

The chain recombines TRBV5-1 with TRBJ2-7, with a possible D match to TRBD1 (6 bases). V was clipped by 4 bases and J by 2 bases, with 22 bases between them. Germline CDR1 and CDR2: SGHRS and YFSETQ. The CDR3 contains 17 residues. The CDR3 reads CASSRTGTAGRAYEQYF. The CDR3, as DNA: TGCGCCAGCAGCCGTACAGGGACGGCCGGGCGGGCCTACGAGCAGTACTTC.

The V and J genes are TRBV4-3 and TRBJ2-3, with 9 bases aligning to TRBD2. The CDR3 extends over 13 amino acids. Germline V CDR1 and CDR2: LGHNA, YSLEER. Unmatched junction bases numbered 3, after V lost 3 bases and J lost 8 bases. This CDR3 is CASSQGLAPTQYF. CDR3 coding DNA: TGCGCCAGCAGCCAGGGACTAGCACCTACGCAGTATTTT.

The genes are TRBV20-1 and TRBJ1-6, with 9 bases aligning to TRBD1. The V and J ends lost 6 bases and 9 bases, in that order; junction bases with no gene match: 6. This CDR3 contains 13 residues. Germline lookup yields CDR1 DFQATT and CDR2 SNEGSKA (reference sequence). The chain's CDR3 is CSATGQGTSPLHF. Written as DNA, the CDR3 is TGCAGTGCAACGGGACAGGGTACTTCACCCCTCCACTTT.

This clonotype was found once. V gene TRBV30 combines with J gene TRBJ1-6; TRBD1 agrees at 7 bases. The CDR3 runs 14 residues. The J segment lost 10 bases and the V segment lost 2 bases, leaving 8 bases of the junction unmatched. Germline values: CDR1 GTSNPN, CDR2 SVGIG (reference sequence). The CDR3 nucleotides are TGTGCCTGGAGTAGCGGGACAGAAGGATCACCCCTCCACTTT. It translates to CAWSSGTEGSPLHF.

V and J are TRBV30 and TRBJ1-6; possibly TRBD1 for D (6 bases). Germline V gene sequence: CDR1 GTSNPN, CDR2 SVGIG (reference sequence). The germline V and J ends were trimmed by 0 bases and 8 bases, with 23 bases remaining between them. The CDR3 is 18 amino acids. The CDR3 loop reads CAWSVRRGSRGSDSPLHF. The CDR3 bases are TGTGCCTGGAGTGTACGGAGGGGGTCCAGGGGCAGCGATTCACCCCTCCACTTT.

This chain joins TRBV9 and TRBJ2-6; D is tentatively TRBD1 or TRBD2 (5 bases each). Per germline, CDR1 SGDLS and CDR2 YYNGEE. Trimming left V 3 bases short and J 1 base short, with 11 bases between. The CDR3 consists of 16 residues. The CDR3 DNA follows: TGTGCCAGCAGCGGGGGGACGTCTTCTGGGGCCAACGTCCTGACTTTC. This translates into CASSGGTSSGANVLTF.

J is TRBJ1-3 and V is TRBV18, with D unresolved. CDR1 is KGHSH and CDR2 is LQKENI in the germline V gene. Trimming stripped 6 bases from V and 0 bases from J, with 9 bases between. The CDR3 is 14 amino acids. CDR3 DNA: TGTGCCAGCTCTCTAGGGCCCTCTGGAAACACCATATATTTT. This codes for CASSLGPSGNTIYF.

The chain is built from TRBV30 and TRBJ2-2, with 7 nucleotides matching TRBD1. CDR3 length: 14 amino acids. Trimming removed 3 bases from V and 4 bases from J; junction bases left unmatched: 5. Germline V lookup: CDR1 GTSNPN, CDR2 SVGIG (reference sequence). The CDR3 protein is CAWSDGQATGELFF. In DNA, the CDR3 is TGTGCCTGGAGCGACGGACAGGCCACCGGGGAGCTGTTTTTT.

This chain uses TRBV29-1 with TRBJ2-7; D is unclear. CDR3 size: 13 residues. V lost 7 bases, J lost 0 bases, and 13 bases lay in between. The germline CDR1 and CDR2 sequences are SQVTM and ANQGSEA. CDR3 sequence reads: CSAAVGASYEQYF. In nucleotides, the CDR3 is TGCAGCGCGGCAGTCGGTGCCTCCTACGAGCAGTACTTC.

This clonotype was found once. V and J are TRBV19 and TRBJ2-5, with D maybe TRBD1 (8 bases). Trimming removed 6 bases at V and 3 bases at J, with 11 bases between. Germline V lookup: CDR1 LNHDA, CDR2 SQIVND (reference sequence). This CDR3 is built from 13 residues. DNA of the CDR3: TGTGCCAGTAGAACAGGGGGGGAAGAGACCCAGTACTTC. Protein: CASRTGGEETQYF.

The chain carries TRBV5-8 and TRBJ2-7; the D is unclear. Per the germline V gene, CDR1 is SGHTS and CDR2 is YDEGEE. The CDR3 covers 15 residues. With 2 bases removed from V and 0 bases from J, the gap between germline ends came to 12 bases. CDR3 sequence (DNA): TGTGCCAGCAGCTTCCACCTGGGGTCCTCCTACGAGCAGTACTTC. Translated: CASSFHLGSSYEQYF.

The chain joins TRBV30 to TRBJ2-3; 14 bases are a match to TRBD2. Germline assignment: CDR1 GTSNPN and CDR2 SVGIG (reference sequence). J was trimmed by 1 base and V by 2 bases; bases with no gene match: 8. The CDR3 spans 18 residues. CDR3 protein: CAWSPRTSGGTRTDTQYF. The CDR3 bases are TGTGCCTGGAGTCCGCGGACTAGCGGGGGGACGCGCACAGATACGCAGTATTTT. Based on the CDR3 plus reference TRBV30 and TRBJ2-3, the full variable domain is SQTIHQWPATLVQPVGSPLSLECTVEGTSNPNLYWYRQAAGRGLQLLFYSVGIGQISSEVPQNLSASRPQDRQFILSSKKLLLSDSGFYLCAWSPRTSGGTRTDTQYFGPGTRLTVL.

V usage is TRBV7-2 and J usage is TRBJ2-7, with D unclear. The CDR3 loop spans 15 amino acids. Trimming removed 5 bases from V and 3 bases from J, with 17 bases in between. Germline loops: CDR1 SGHTA, CDR2 FQGNSA. In DNA, the CDR3 is TGTGCCAGCAGCGCTTCCACAGACACCTACTACGAGCAGTACTTC. Translated: CASSASTDTYYEQYF.

The CDR3 DNA is TGTGCCAGCAGTCCTAGACTAGCGGAAACAGATACGCAGTATTTT. It yields the protein CASSPRLAETDTQYF. V and J are TRBV7-9 and TRBJ2-3; 9 bases match TRBD2. The V gene's germline CDR1 is SEHNR and CDR2 FQNEAQ (reference sequence). The CDR3 length is 15 residues. Trimming at V came to 6 bases and at J to 3 bases, leaving 7 bases not matched to a gene.

The V call is TRBV29-1, the J call TRBJ2-2; D is perhaps TRBD2 (6 bases). V shed 0 bases and J shed 0 bases, with 14 bases lying between them. In germline, CDR1 is SQVTM, CDR2 ANQGSEA. The CDR3 loop spans 17 amino acids. The CDR3 region has the DNA TGCAGCGTTGAAGAATTTCACGGGGGTTCGAACACCGGGGAGCTGTTTTTT. Amino acids: CSVEEFHGGSNTGELFF.